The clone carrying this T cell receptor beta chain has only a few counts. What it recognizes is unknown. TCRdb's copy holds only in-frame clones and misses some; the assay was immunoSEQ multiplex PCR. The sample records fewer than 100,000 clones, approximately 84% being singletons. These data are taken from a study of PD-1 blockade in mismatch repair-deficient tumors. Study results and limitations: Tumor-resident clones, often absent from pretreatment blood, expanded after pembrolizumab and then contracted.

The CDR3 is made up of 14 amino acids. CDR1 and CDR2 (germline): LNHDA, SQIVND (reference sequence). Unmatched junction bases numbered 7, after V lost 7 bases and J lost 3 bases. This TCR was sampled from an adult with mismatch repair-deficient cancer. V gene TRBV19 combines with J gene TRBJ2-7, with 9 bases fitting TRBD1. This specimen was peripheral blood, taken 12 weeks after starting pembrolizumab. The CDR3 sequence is CASNQVGQGYEQYF. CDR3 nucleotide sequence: TGTGCCAGTAACCAAGTGGGACAGGGCTACGAGCAGTACTTC.